This is a list of T cell receptor beta chains from one sample in a study of OX40 agonist ivuxolimab in advanced cancers. Profiled with immunoSEQ multiplex PCR; TCRdb holds only in-frame clones, not every one. The sample gives 75,000 to 80,000 clones, about 94% of which show up once; about a fifth is in the top ten. The sequences come from CD4+ or CD8+ T cells sorted from blood, collected in a trial of the OX40 agonist ivuxolimab. The receptors stem from an adult with an advanced solid tumor such as melanoma, head and neck, liver or kidney cancer. CDR3s include the opening cysteine and the closing phenylalanine or tryptophan. The D gene is left open where the match is weak. Size is stated for part of the rows, as once, few or many counts, or as a class when the clone is expanded.

D	V	length	size	J	DNA	CDR3
TRBD1	TRBV5-1	14	.	TRBJ1-2	TGCGCCAGCAGCGGAGCCGGGACAGCCTATGGCTACACCTTC	CASSGAGTAYGYTF
.	TRBV9	15	.	TRBJ1-1	TGTGCCAGCAGCGTAGTCGAGGGCCGGCGAACTGAAGCTTTCTTT	CASSVVEGRRTEAFF
.	TRBV15	14	.	TRBJ1-6	TGTGCCACCAGCAGAGATCTTGATGATTCACCCCTCCACTTT	CATSRDLDDSPLHF
.	TRBV13	12	.	TRBJ1-2	TGTGCCAGCAGCCCGGGGCGGGCGGGCTACACCTTC	CASSPGRAGYTF
TRBD2	TRBV14	18	.	TRBJ2-1	TGTGCCAGCAGCCAAGATTTGGGACTAGGCTACTCCTACAATGAGCAGTTCTTC	CASSQDLGLGYSYNEQFF
.	TRBV5-6	15	.	TRBJ2-2	TGTGCCAGCAGCTTGGGGACCTGGAACACCGGGGAGCTGTTTTTT	CASSLGTWNTGELFF
TRBD1	TRBV4-1	16	.	TRBJ1-1	TGCGCCAGCAGCCAAGAGACAGGGCGGGCGAACACTGAAGCTTTCTTT	CASSQETGRANTEAFF
TRBD1	TRBV11-2	15	.	TRBJ1-3	TGTGCCAGCAGCCCGAGACAGGGAACGGGAAACACCATATATTTT	CASSPRQGTGNTIYF
.	TRBV2	16	.	TRBJ2-7	TGTGCCAGCAGTGAGAGTGGAGGCAGGCGGCCTTACGAGCAGTACTTC	CASSESGGRRPYEQYF
.	TRBV21-1	18	.	TRBJ1-6	TGTGCCAGCAGCAAAGAATCCGGGGTGATCGGAAATAATTCACCCCTCCACTTT	CASSKESGVIGNNSPLHF
TRBD1	TRBV28	14	.	TRBJ2-5	TGTGCCAGCAGTTTGACAGGGGAAGGTGTGACCCAGTACTTC	CASSLTGEGVTQYF
TRBD2	TRBV7-9	16	.	TRBJ2-1	TGTGCCAGCAGCTTCCCCCATGGGACTAGCGGCAATGAGCAGTTCTTC	CASSFPHGTSGNEQFF
TRBD1	TRBV5-1	17	.	TRBJ2-2	TGCGCCAGCAGCTTTTGGCGGGACAGGGAATTCCCCGGGGAGCTGTTTTTT	CASSFWRDREFPGELFF
.	TRBV2	13	.	TRBJ1-1	TGTGCCAGCAGTCCATCTGTGAGGAGAGAAGCTTTCTTT	CASSPSVRREAFF
.	TRBV11-2	15	.	TRBJ1-5	TGTGCCAGCAGCGCGCACTCCGGGGCCCCTCAGCCCCAGCATTTT	CASSAHSGAPQPQHF
.	TRBV4-3	15	.	TRBJ2-1	TGCGCCAGCAGCCAAGATCAAGAAGCACGGGCTGAGCAGTTCTTC	CASSQDQEARAEQFF
TRBD2	TRBV10-3	16	.	TRBJ2-5	TGTGCCATCAGTGATCGTTCCGGGAGGACCCAAGAGACCCAGTACTTC	CAISDRSGRTQETQYF
.	TRBV9	15	.	TRBJ2-2	TGTGCCAGCAGCGTATACAGGGAATGGACCGGGGAGCTGTTTTTT	CASSVYREWTGELFF
TRBD1	TRBV28	14	.	TRBJ1-2	TGTGCCAGCAGTTTTTTAGGGGGCTCCTCGGGCTACACCTTC	CASSFLGGSSGYTF
TRBD2	TRBV27	16	.	TRBJ2-7	TGTGCCAGCAGTCTACCGGTCGTAGCGGGGGGTAGAGAGCAGTACTTC	CASSLPVVAGGREQYF
.	TRBV11-2	15	.	TRBJ2-5	TGTGCCAGCAGCTTTCGGAGGACGACGGGAGAGACCCAGTACTTC	CASSFRRTTGETQYF
.	TRBV7-9	15	.	TRBJ2-7	TGTGCCAGCAGCTTAGTCACAGGGGGGGAGAGGGAAGAGTACTTC	CASSLVTGGEREEYF
.	TRBV7-9	14	once	TRBJ1-2	TGTGCCAGCAGCTTAGATTCCCAGCCCTATGGCTACACCTTC	CASSLDSQPYGYTF